This paragraph covers one T cell receptor beta chain sequence. Method: immunoSEQ multiplex PCR; TCRdb's copy keeps in-frame clones and lacks some. Of 50,000 or so clones listed, roughly 95% are singletons. The entry originates in a study of control samples from healthy donors and cancer patients. The germline V gene encodes CDR1 MGHDK and CDR2 SYGVNS. CDR3 length: 15 amino acids. Trimming took 5 bases from V and 6 from J; bases not matched to a gene: 4. The chain carries TRBV25-1 and TRBJ2-1, with 13 positions matching TRBD2. The sequencing sample was made of blood. This receptor was taken from a young woman in good health. In DNA, the CDR3 is TGTGCCAGCAGTCTTACTAGCGGGGGGGCCAATGAGCAGTTCTTC. Amino acids: CASSLTSGGANEQFF.